The 21 T cell receptor beta chains below come from one sample, sequenced in a study of beta chain features in type 1 diabetes. Of the isolated RNA, all was reverse transcribed, and so the sequenced material was expressed TCRB transcripts. Using immunoSEQ multiplex PCR, the repertoire was profiled, and TCRdb retains in-frame clones only, with some absent. The sample consists of about 16,000 clones, 55% of them appearing once. The source material was stem cell memory CD4+ T cells from blood. These receptor sequences come from a woman aged 18-29 years in good health.

The CDR3 reads CASSYDSEAFF. Written as DNA, the CDR3 is TGTGCCAGCAGTTACGACAGTGAAGCTTTCTTT. The V gene is TRBV6-5, the J gene TRBJ1-1, with a possible D match to TRBD1 (5 bases). V lost 2 bases and J 7 bases, leaving 5 bases between the germline ends. The CDR3 is 11 residues long. In germline, CDR1 is MNHEY, CDR2 SVGAGI.

This clone was seen a few times. The rearrangement uses TRBV19 and TRBJ2-1; a weak D match, TRBD1 (6 bases). Trimming shortened V by 5 bases and J by 8 bases, and 16 bases separated the two germline ends. The CDR3 consists of 14 residues. The germline CDR1 and CDR2 sequences are LNHDA and SQIVND (reference sequence). CDR3 sequence (DNA): TGTGCCAGTAGTCCCCGTGTAGGGGGTTATGAGCAGTTCTTC. Translated, it gives CASSPRVGGYEQFF.

This clone occurred a few times. The chain employs TRBV4-1 and TRBJ2-5; a possible D gene is TRBD1 (5 bases). V was clipped by 4 bases and J by 4 bases, with 13 bases between them. This CDR3 is built from 14 residues. CDR1 is MGHRA, CDR2 YSYEKL, per germline. Here the CDR3 reads CASSPGQQRETQYF. The CDR3 DNA follows: TGCGCCAGCAGCCCCGGACAACAACGAGAGACCCAGTACTTC.

The V call is TRBV5-1, the J call TRBJ2-3; the match to TRBD2 covers 16 bases. J gave up 5 bases and V 4 bases, and 4 bases lay outside the gene matches. The CDR3 consists of 16 residues. CDR1 and CDR2 from the germline V gene are SGHRS and YFSETQ. The CDR3 DNA sequence: TGCGCCAGCAGCAAGGGACTAGCGGGGGGGGAAGATACGCAGTATTTT. Translation gives CASSKGLAGGEDTQYF.

This chain uses TRBV19 with TRBJ1-5; unclear D gene. The CDR3 length is 13 residues. Trimming removed 5 bases at V and 4 bases at J, with 9 bases between. Germline loops: CDR1 LNHDA, CDR2 SQIVND (reference sequence). The CDR3 reads CASSVEGNQPQHF. CDR3 nucleotides: TGTGCCAGTAGTGTTGAGGGAAATCAGCCCCAGCATTTT.

The chain couples TRBV6-1 to TRBJ2-1; D may be TRBD2 (5 bases). Trimming cost V 8 bases and J 8 bases, with 16 bases left between them. CDR1 is MNHNS and CDR2 is SASEGT in the germline V gene. CDR3 length: 13 residues. CDR3 protein: CASSTLGGYEQFF. The CDR3, as DNA: TGTGCCAGCTCAACGTTAGGCGGGTATGAGCAGTTCTTC.

This clone was detected a few times. The J gene is TRBJ1-5, the V gene TRBV6-1; 7 bases agree with TRBD1. The CDR3 is 13 residues long. The V gene's germline CDR1 is MNHNS and CDR2 SASEGT. V lost 6 bases to trimming and J lost 3 bases; unmatched junction nucleotides: 2. In DNA form, the CDR3 reads TGTGCCAGCAGGACAGGGAACAATCAGCCCCAGCATTTT. Translated: CASRTGNNQPQHF.

V is TRBV5-1 and J is TRBJ2-1; the match to TRBD2 covers 8 bases. Germline CDR1 and CDR2: SGHRS and YFSETQ. The trim removed 0 bases at V and 3 bases at J, leaving 5 bases unmatched. The CDR3 loop spans 16 amino acids. This CDR3 reads CASSLGTSKVYNEQFF. The CDR3 region has the DNA TGCGCCAGCAGCTTGGGGACTAGCAAAGTCTACAATGAGCAGTTCTTC.

The chain links TRBV7-8 to TRBJ1-3, with a possible D match to TRBD1 (5 bases). CDR3 length equals 15 residues. Germline values: CDR1 SGHVS, CDR2 FQNEAQ. V was clipped by 3 bases and J by 0 bases, with 9 bases between them. Here the CDR3 reads CASSLTAGSGNTIYF. The CDR3 coding sequence is TGTGCCAGCAGCTTGACAGCCGGCTCTGGAAACACCATATATTTT.

This clone turned up a few times. The V call is TRBV5-6, the J call TRBJ2-1; TRBD2 aligns across 12 bases. This CDR3 region has 15 residues. Germline trimming cut 4 bases from V and 3 bases from J; bases unmatched to any gene: 2. The germline V gene encodes CDR1 SGHDT and CDR2 YYEEEE. The chain's CDR3 is CASSGGLAGYNEQFF. CDR3 coding DNA: TGTGCCAGCAGCGGGGGACTAGCGGGCTACAATGAGCAGTTCTTC.

The V and J genes are TRBV6-1 and TRBJ1-5, with D maybe TRBD1 (5 bases). V was cut by 0 bases and J by 7 bases, with 13 bases left in between. CDR1 is MNHNS and CDR2 is SASEGT in the germline V gene. This CDR3 has 15 residues. The CDR3 bases are TGTGCCAGCAGTGAAGCGCTTCGGGGGGGACAGCCCCAGCATTTT. Amino acid sequence: CASSEALRGGQPQHF.

The chain links TRBV7-9 to TRBJ1-2; 9 bases map to TRBD1. CDR3 length equals 14 residues. Germline values: CDR1 SEHNR, CDR2 FQNEAQ (reference sequence). The J segment lost 4 bases and the V segment lost 3 bases, leaving 3 bases of the junction unmatched. The chain's CDR3 is CASSFTGGSYGYTF. CDR3 in DNA: TGTGCCAGCAGCTTTACAGGGGGCTCCTATGGCTACACCTTC.

This chain joins TRBV7-9 and TRBJ2-1; TRBD2 agrees at 8 bases. Germline trimming cut 7 bases from V and 5 bases from J; bases unmatched to any gene: 13. Germline assignment: CDR1 SEHNR and CDR2 FQNEAQ (reference sequence). This CDR3 is built from 16 residues. The CDR3 is CASTRSLAAENNEQFF. The DNA of the CDR3 is TGTGCCAGCACCCGATCACTAGCGGCAGAAAACAATGAGCAGTTCTTC.

This chain connects TRBV7-2 to TRBJ1-5; unclear D gene. The germline V gene has CDR1 SGHTA and CDR2 FQGNSA. The V and J ends lost 3 bases and 6 bases respectively, with 15 bases between them. This CDR3 comprises 15 residues. CDR3 sequence (DNA): TGTGCCAGCAGCTTTCACGGGATCTCGGGTCAGCCCCAGCATTTT. It codes for CASSFHGISGQPQHF.

The chain couples TRBV6-1 to TRBJ1-6; TRBD1 agrees at 10 bases. Germline V gene sequence: CDR1 MNHNS, CDR2 SASEGT. This CDR3 is built from 15 residues. Trimming at V came to 6 bases and at J to 2 bases, leaving 1 base not matched to a gene. For the CDR3, the DNA is TGTGCCAGCAGGACAGGGGGCACCTATAATTCACCCCTCCACTTT. This translates into CASRTGGTYNSPLHF.

V and J are TRBV18 and TRBJ2-7; D uncertain. The CDR3 covers 13 residues. Germline values: CDR1 KGHSH, CDR2 LQKENI. V was cut by 3 bases and J by 0 bases, with 6 bases left in between. The CDR3 loop reads CASSPGSSYEQYF. The CDR3 bases are TGTGCCAGCTCACCGGGCAGCTCCTACGAGCAGTACTTC.

This chain uses TRBV5-1 with TRBJ2-1; 11 nucleotides agree with TRBD2. The J segment lost 0 bases and the V segment lost 2 bases, leaving 4 bases of the junction unmatched. The CDR3 is 17 amino acids. Looked up from germline, CDR1 is SGHRS and CDR2 is YFSETQ. CDR3 DNA sequence: TGCGCCAGCAGCTTCCGACTAGCGGGAAACTCCTACAATGAGCAGTTCTTC. Amino acids: CASSFRLAGNSYNEQFF.

Here the CDR3 reads CASSDSRQATSYEQYF. CDR3 in DNA: TGCGCCAGTTCGGACTCAAGACAGGCGACCTCCTACGAGCAGTACTTC. The genes are TRBV10-1 and TRBJ2-5, with D perhaps matching TRBD1 (6 bases). The J call is in doubt because the DNA end fits TRBJ2-7 better. CDR3 length: 16 residues. CDR1 is WNHNN and CDR2 is SYGVQD in the germline V gene (reference sequence).

V gene TRBV29-1 combines with J gene TRBJ2-2; TRBD1 is a possible D gene (6 bases). This CDR3 is 13 amino acids long. With 4 bases removed from V and 4 bases from J, the gap between germline ends came to 10 bases. Per germline, CDR1 SQVTM and CDR2 ANQGSEA. CDR3 DNA sequence: TGCAGCGTTGTGACAGGAGCCACCGGGGAGCTGTTTTTT. Translation: CSVVTGATGELFF.

The chain employs TRBV5-1 and TRBJ2-7, with D unresolved. There are 14 residues in the CDR3. Germline values: CDR1 SGHRS, CDR2 YFSETQ. V was clipped by 0 bases and J by 2 bases, with 9 bases between them. The chain's CDR3 is CASSLVQDTYEQYF. CDR3 sequence (DNA): TGCGCCAGCAGCTTGGTCCAGGATACCTACGAGCAGTACTTC.

The rearrangement uses TRBV19 and TRBJ1-5; unclear D gene. The CDR3 is made up of 18 amino acids. Trimming removed 6 bases at V and 1 base at J, with 22 bases between. From germline, CDR1 is LNHDA and CDR2 SQIVND (reference sequence). CDR3 amino acids: CASREGAGTLPSNQPQHF. DNA for the CDR3: TGTGCCAGTAGGGAGGGAGCAGGCACCCTTCCGAGCAATCAGCCCCAGCATTTT.